This TCR beta chain was obtained from a study of blood T cell repertoires in COVID-19. At the level of the study: The United States, Italy and Spain provided the acute and convalescent COVID-19 samples. The analysed material was cDNA or gDNA that came from T cells, B-cell-depleted T cells, or PBMCs.

As originally analysed: The authors estimated nucleated cell counts from reference gene primer amplification. The method was immunoSEQ multiplex PCR; TCRdb's version includes in-frame clones alone and lacks a portion of them. V, J and clone size are taken as reported in that table, and D and trimming were inferred from the DNA itself. This sample carries around 140,000 clones, roughly 89% of them seen once, and the ten largest clones take 8.5% to 9%. V was clipped by 5 bases and J by 10 bases, with 14 bases between them. Germline V gene data show CDR1 as LNHNV and CDR2 as YYDKDF (reference sequence). CDR3 size: 12 residues.

Sequencing used peripheral blood. The chain joins TRBV15 to TRBJ1-1; D is uncertain. This TCR was sampled from a woman in her 50s with active or convalescent COVID-19. For the CDR3, the DNA is TGTGCCACCAGCCCGACGGGGTATCGAGCTTTCTTT. Translation gives CATSPTGYRAFF.